This T cell receptor beta chain was captured by sequencing in a study of cytomegalovirus exposure and HLA in healthy donors. Germline CDR1 reads MNHEY; CDR2 reads SVGAGI. The CDR3 contains 14 residues. The V and J ends lost 5 bases and 8 bases, in that order; junction bases with no gene match: 10. Some clones are missing from TCRdb's copy, which holds only in-frame ones; the method was immunoSEQ multiplex PCR. The data contain 50,000 to 65,000 clones, 90% to 97% of them seen just once; the ten biggest clones take up approximately 1.2%. Material for sequencing was PBMCs. The chain links TRBV6-5 to TRBJ2-7, with 9 bases aligning to TRBD1. The TCR originated in a woman aged 18 to 35 in good health and CMV-seronegative. The CDR3 spells CASSAGTGWEQQYF. The CDR3 DNA follows: TGTGCCAGCAGTGCCGGGACAGGGTGGGAGCAGCAGTACTTC.